These 2 T cell receptor beta chains originate from one sample sequenced in a study of T cells in Graves' hyperthyroidism and ophthalmopathy. Amplified TCR beta CDR3 regions derived from RNA transcripts. Using the HTBI primer set, a first-round RT-PCR was run on the TCR CDR3. TCRdb recomputed calls from the multiplex PCR reads with MiXCR, one row per CDR3 protein. The sample has hundreds of thousands of distinct CDR3 sequences; about 20% are singletons. The sample taken for sequencing was blood. Receptor source: a woman aged 70-85 years with Graves' ophthalmopathy.

The rearrangement uses TRBV4-3 and TRBJ2-6; possible D gene TRBD2, 6 bases. V lost 0 bases and J 0 bases, leaving 9 bases between the germline ends. Germline lookup yields CDR1 LGHNA and CDR2 YSLEER. This CDR3 contains 17 residues. The CDR3 DNA sequence: TGCGCCAGCAGCCAAGATTGGAGGGGCTCTGGGGCCAACGTCCTGACTTTC. This codes for CASSQDWRGSGANVLTF.

The rearrangement joins TRBV20-1 to TRBJ2-7; 7 bases match TRBD1. The V gene end was trimmed by 7 bases and the J gene end by 5 bases; junction bases not matched to a gene: 5. This CDR3 is 11 amino acids long. Germline V gives CDR1 DFQATT, CDR2 SNEGSKA (reference sequence). The CDR3 DNA follows: TGCAGTGGGGCAGGGGGTCACGAGCAGTACTTC. Translating gives CSGAGGHEQYF.